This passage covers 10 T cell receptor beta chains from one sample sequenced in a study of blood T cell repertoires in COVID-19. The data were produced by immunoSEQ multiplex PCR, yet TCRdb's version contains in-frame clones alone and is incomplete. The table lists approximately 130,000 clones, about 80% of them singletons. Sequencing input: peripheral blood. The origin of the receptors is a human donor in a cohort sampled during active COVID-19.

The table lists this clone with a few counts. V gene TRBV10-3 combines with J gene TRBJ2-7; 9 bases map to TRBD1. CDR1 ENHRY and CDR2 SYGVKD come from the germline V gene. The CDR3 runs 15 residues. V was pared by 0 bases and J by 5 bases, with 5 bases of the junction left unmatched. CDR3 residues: CAISESEQGAHEQYF. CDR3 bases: TGTGCCATCAGTGAGTCTGAACAGGGGGCCCACGAGCAGTACTTC.

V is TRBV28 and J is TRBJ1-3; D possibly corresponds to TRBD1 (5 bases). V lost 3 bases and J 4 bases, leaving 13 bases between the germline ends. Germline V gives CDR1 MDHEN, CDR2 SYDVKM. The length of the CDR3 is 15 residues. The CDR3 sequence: CASSLAGGEGNTIYF. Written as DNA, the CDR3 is TGTGCCAGCAGTTTGGCCGGAGGGGAAGGAAACACCATATATTTT.

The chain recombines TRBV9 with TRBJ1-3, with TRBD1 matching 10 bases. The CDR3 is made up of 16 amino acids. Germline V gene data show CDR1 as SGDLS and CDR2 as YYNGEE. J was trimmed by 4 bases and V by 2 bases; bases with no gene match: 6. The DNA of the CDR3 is TGTGCCAGCAGCGTTGGACAGGGGGATGCCGGAAACACCATATATTTT. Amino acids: CASSVGQGDAGNTIYF.

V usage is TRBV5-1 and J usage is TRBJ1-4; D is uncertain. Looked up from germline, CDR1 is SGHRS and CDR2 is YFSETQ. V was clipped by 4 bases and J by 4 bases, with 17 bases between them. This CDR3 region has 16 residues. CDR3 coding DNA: TGCGCCAGCAGCCCAACCTCCGGGATGGGTAATGAAAAACTGTTTTTT. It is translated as CASSPTSGMGNEKLFF.

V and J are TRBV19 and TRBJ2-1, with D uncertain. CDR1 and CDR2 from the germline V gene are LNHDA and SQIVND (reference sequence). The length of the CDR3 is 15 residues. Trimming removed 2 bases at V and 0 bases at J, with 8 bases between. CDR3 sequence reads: CASSISLSSYNEQFF. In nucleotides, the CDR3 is TGTGCCAGTAGTATATCCCTTAGCTCCTACAATGAGCAGTTCTTC.

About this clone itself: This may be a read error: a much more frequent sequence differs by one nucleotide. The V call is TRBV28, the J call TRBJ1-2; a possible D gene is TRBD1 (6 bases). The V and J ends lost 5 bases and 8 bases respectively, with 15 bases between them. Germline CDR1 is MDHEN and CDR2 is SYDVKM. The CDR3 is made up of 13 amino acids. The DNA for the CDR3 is TGTGCCAGCAGTCTGCCGACAGGCCACGGCTACACCTTC. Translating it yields CASSLPTGHGYTF.

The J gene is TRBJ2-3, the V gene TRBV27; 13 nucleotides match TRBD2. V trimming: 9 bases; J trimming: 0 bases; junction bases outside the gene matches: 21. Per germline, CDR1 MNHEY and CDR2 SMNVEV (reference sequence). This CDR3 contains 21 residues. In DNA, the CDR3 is TGTGCCAGTATTGACAGCAACCTCGGGACTAGCGGGGCACTCAGCACAGATACGCAGTATTTT. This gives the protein CASIDSNLGTSGALSTDTQYF.

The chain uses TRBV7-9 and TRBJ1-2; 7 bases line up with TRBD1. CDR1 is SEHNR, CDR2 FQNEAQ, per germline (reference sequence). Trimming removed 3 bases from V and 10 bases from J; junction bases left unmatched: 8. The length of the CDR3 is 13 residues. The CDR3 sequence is CASSLTTGVSYTF. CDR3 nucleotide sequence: TGTGCCAGCAGCTTGACAACAGGGGTTTCCTACACCTTC. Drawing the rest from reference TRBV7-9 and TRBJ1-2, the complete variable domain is DTGVSQNPRHKITKRGQNVTFRCDPISEHNRLYWYRQTLGQGPEFLTYFQNEAQLEKSRLLSDRFSAERPKGSFSTLEIQRTEQGDSAMYLCASSLTTGVSYTFGSGTRLTVV.

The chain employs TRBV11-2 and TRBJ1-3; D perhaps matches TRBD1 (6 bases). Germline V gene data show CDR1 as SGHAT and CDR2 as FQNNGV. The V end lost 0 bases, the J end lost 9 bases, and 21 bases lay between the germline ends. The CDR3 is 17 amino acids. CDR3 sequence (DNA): TGTGCCAGCAGCTTAGATATGGGGGCGGGTACCCATCGCACCATATATTTT. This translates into CASSLDMGAGTHRTIYF.

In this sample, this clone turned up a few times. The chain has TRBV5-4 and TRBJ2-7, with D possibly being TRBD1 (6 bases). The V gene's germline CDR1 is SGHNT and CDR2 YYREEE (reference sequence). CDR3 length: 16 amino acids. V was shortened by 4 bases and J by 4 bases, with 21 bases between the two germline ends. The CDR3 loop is CASSHRVRASHYEQYF. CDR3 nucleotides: TGTGCCAGCAGCCACAGGGTTCGGGCCTCCCATTACGAGCAGTACTTC.